A single sample gave rise to the 5 T cell receptor beta chains below, sequenced in a study of cytomegalovirus exposure and HLA in healthy donors. 13 Jbeta primers and 60 Vbeta primers were used for the PCR. The data were produced by immunoSEQ multiplex PCR, yet TCRdb's version contains in-frame clones alone and is incomplete. The data show roughly 190,000 clones, about 77% seen once. The specimen sequenced was PBMCs. These receptors were obtained from a man aged 25 to 40 in good health and CMV-seropositive.

In this sample, this clone turned up once. The chain carries TRBV7-8 and TRBJ1-1, with D tentatively TRBD1 (6 bases). This CDR3 is 15 amino acids long. The germline V gene has CDR1 SGHVS and CDR2 FQNEAQ. The germline V and J ends were trimmed by 5 bases and 0 bases, with 13 bases remaining between them. The CDR3 bases are TGTGCCAGCAGCCCCGGAACAGGGTTGAACACTGAAGCTTTCTTT. It specifies CASSPGTGLNTEAFF.

The V and J genes are TRBV7-9 and TRBJ1-2; D is possibly TRBD1 (5 bases). The CDR3 spans 16 residues. Trimming shortened V by 2 bases and J by 8 bases, and 21 bases separated the two germline ends. The germline V gene encodes CDR1 SEHNR and CDR2 FQNEAQ (reference sequence). Here the CDR3 DNA reads TGTGCCAGCAGCTTAAACTCAGGGAATCGGGCAGAGGGCTACACCTTC. Translating gives CASSLNSGNRAEGYTF. Variable domain in full (rest from reference TRBV7-9 and TRBJ1-2): DTGVSQNPRHKITKRGQNVTFRCDPISEHNRLYWYRQTLGQGPEFLTYFQNEAQLEKSRLLSDRFSAERPKGSFSTLEIQRTEQGDSAMYLCASSLNSGNRAEGYTFGSGTRLTVV.

The chain carries TRBV30 and TRBJ2-2; weak D call: TRBD2 (5 bases). This CDR3 is 15 amino acids long. V dropped 4 bases and J dropped 3 bases, with 15 bases sitting between them. The germline V gene encodes CDR1 GTSNPN and CDR2 SVGIG (reference sequence). The CDR3 is CAWTFAGSHTGELFF. The CDR3 DNA reads TGTGCCTGGACATTTGCGGGCAGCCACACCGGGGAGCTGTTTTTT.

The CDR3 region is CASSARSGVGGYTF. In DNA form, the CDR3 reads TGTGCCAGCAGCGCACGGTCGGGGGTCGGGGGCTACACCTTC. J is TRBJ1-2 and V is TRBV7-3; weak D call: TRBD1 (5 bases). The ends were cut back, 5 bases at V and 8 bases at J, with 18 bases in the middle. The CDR3 covers 14 residues. Germline V lookup: CDR1 SGHTA, CDR2 FQGTGA.

V and J are TRBV11-3 and TRBJ2-1; 11 bases are a match to TRBD2. The V gene's germline CDR1 is SGHNT and CDR2 YENEEA. The CDR3 has 16 amino acids. The ends lost 5 bases at V and 2 bases at J; junction bases unmatched: 5. CDR3 sequence: CASSILAGATYNEQFF. The CDR3 DNA follows: TGTGCCAGCAGCATACTAGCGGGGGCCACCTACAATGAGCAGTTCTTC. Complete variable domain (other parts from reference TRBV11-3 and TRBJ2-1): EAGVVQSPRYKIIEKKQPVAFWCNPISGHNTLYWYLQNLGQGPELLIRYENEEAVDDSQLPKDRFSAERLKGVDSTLKIQPAELGDSAVYLCASSILAGATYNEQFFGPGTRLTVL.